The 18 T cell receptor beta chains reported below all come from one sample, sequenced in a study of cytomegalovirus exposure and HLA in healthy donors. The PCR used 60 Vbeta and 13 Jbeta primers. Some clones are missing from TCRdb's copy, which holds only in-frame ones; the method was immunoSEQ multiplex PCR. The repertoire holds about 130,000 clones, with 83% as singletons. Specimen: PBMCs. These receptors all come from a middle-aged woman in good health and CMV-seropositive.

The chain joins TRBV28 to TRBJ1-2; a weak D match, TRBD1 (5 bases). Trimming stripped 1 base from V and 0 bases from J, with 18 bases between. Germline lookup yields CDR1 MDHEN and CDR2 SYDVKM. The CDR3 has 18 residues. This chain's CDR3 is CASSLFRRARGTNYGYTF. CDR3 sequence (DNA): TGTGCCAGCAGTTTATTCCGCAGGGCCCGCGGAACTAACTATGGCTACACCTTC.

This clone was observed once. V usage is TRBV7-9 and J usage is TRBJ2-7; 7 positions agree with TRBD2. V shed 2 bases and J 5 bases; nucleotides not matched to a gene: 6. There are 14 residues in the CDR3. Germline CDR1 and CDR2: SEHNR and FQNEAQ (reference sequence). CDR3 sequence reads: CASSLSGREDEQYF. Written as DNA, the CDR3 is TGTGCCAGCAGCTTATCGGGTCGGGAGGACGAGCAGTACTTC.

This chain uses TRBV7-6 with TRBJ2-7, with D perhaps TRBD2 (6 bases). The CDR3 runs 15 residues. Germline V lookup: CDR1 SGHVS, CDR2 FNYEAQ. V was clipped by 2 bases and J by 0 bases, with 11 bases between them. The CDR3 nucleotides are TGTGCCAGCAGCTTATTCGCGACTAGCTCCTACGAGCAGTACTTC. Its protein product is CASSLFATSSYEQYF.

The CDR3 sequence is CASSFNGQGETQYF. In DNA, the CDR3 is TGTGCCAGCAGTTTCAACGGACAGGGGGAGACCCAGTACTTC. The rearrangement joins TRBV6-5 to TRBJ2-5, with TRBD1 matching 9 bases. CDR3 length equals 14 residues. The V gene's germline CDR1 is MNHEY and CDR2 SVGAGI. V lost 4 bases to trimming and J lost 5 bases; unmatched junction nucleotides: 5.

The chain uses TRBV27 and TRBJ2-2; 9 bases are a match to TRBD2. J lost 0 bases, V lost 5 bases, and 7 bases had no gene match. Germline values: CDR1 MNHEY, CDR2 SMNVEV (reference sequence). This CDR3 is 17 amino acids long. The DNA for the CDR3 is TGTGCCAGCAGTCCAATAGCGGGAGCCTCGAACACCGGGGAGCTGTTTTTT. Protein product: CASSPIAGASNTGELFF.

CDR3 in DNA: TGCGCCAGCAGCTCACACTATAGCGGGAGGGCAAACAATGAGCAGTTCTTC. It codes for CASSSHYSGRANNEQFF. The chain uses TRBV5-1 and TRBJ2-1; 11 nucleotides agree with TRBD2. Per the germline V gene, CDR1 is SGHRS and CDR2 is YFSETQ. CDR3 length: 17 residues. V was clipped by 3 bases and J by 5 bases; unmatched bases: 10.

This clone was counted between two and nine times. The chain recombines TRBV7-3 with TRBJ2-1; 7 positions match TRBD2. The J segment lost 7 bases and the V segment lost 5 bases, leaving 11 bases of the junction unmatched. The CDR3 is made up of 15 amino acids. The V gene's germline CDR1 is SGHTA and CDR2 FQGTGA. Written as DNA, the CDR3 is TGTGCCAGCAGCCCCTCCACCGGGACTACAAATGAGCAGTTCTTC. It encodes CASSPSTGTTNEQFF.

The genes are TRBV25-1 and TRBJ2-3; unclear D gene. Germline values: CDR1 MGHDK, CDR2 SYGVNS. This CDR3 spans 15 amino acids. V was cut by 4 bases and J by 0 bases, with 11 bases left in between. The CDR3: CASSVGLTSTDTQYF. The CDR3 region has the DNA TGTGCCAGCAGTGTTGGTCTGACTAGCACAGATACGCAGTATTTT.

V and J are TRBV7-8 and TRBJ2-7, with 11 bases aligning to TRBD2. The CDR3 runs 17 residues. CDR1 is SGHVS, CDR2 FQNEAQ, per germline. The ends lost 1 base at V and 1 base at J; junction bases unmatched: 6. CDR3 DNA: TGTGCCAGCAGCTTAGGATGGTTAGCGGGAGGGTCCTACGAGCAGTACTTC. Translation: CASSLGWLAGGSYEQYF.

This rearrangement joins TRBV10-1 to TRBJ2-3; TRBD2 agrees at 9 bases. The CDR3 covers 14 residues. The junction had 0 bases not matched to a gene; V was cut back by 5 bases and J by 0 bases. CDR1 and CDR2 (germline): WNHNN, SYGVQD (reference sequence). Here the CDR3 DNA reads TGCGCCAGCAGTCTAGCGGGGAGCACAGATACGCAGTATTTT. Amino acids: CASSLAGSTDTQYF.

The chain has TRBV5-4 and TRBJ2-3; D not resolved. CDR3 length: 14 amino acids. Germline CDR1 is SGHNT and CDR2 is YYREEE (reference sequence). Between the trimmed V and J ends, which lost 2 bases and 5 bases, there was a span of 12 bases. In DNA form, the CDR3 reads TGTGCCAGCAGCTTAGAGCTTCGTGAAGATACGCAGTATTTT. Translating gives CASSLELREDTQYF. The whole variable domain, remainder taken from reference TRBV5-4 and TRBJ2-3, is ETGVTQSPTHLIKTRGQQVTLRCSSQSGHNTVSWYQQALGQGPQFIFQYYREEENGRGNFPPRFSGLQFPNYSSELNVNALELDDSALYLCASSLELREDTQYFGPGTRLTVL.

The V call is TRBV6-6, the J call TRBJ1-1; D may be TRBD1 (5 bases). Germline V gives CDR1 MNHNY, CDR2 SVGAGI (reference sequence). The CDR3 contains 15 residues. V was cut by 7 bases and J by 3 bases, with 18 bases left in between. The CDR3 DNA reads TGTGCCAGCACCAATAGCGGGGGGGAGGACACTGAAGCTTTCTTT. It yields the protein CASTNSGGEDTEAFF.

The chain links TRBV5-1 to TRBJ2-5; 9 bases are shared with TRBD2. J gave up 3 bases and V 4 bases, and 7 bases lay outside the gene matches. The CDR3 covers 15 residues. Germline CDR1 is SGHRS and CDR2 is YFSETQ. CDR3 in DNA: TGCGCCAGCAGCCGGAGCCGACTAGCGGAAGAGACCCAGTACTTC. Its protein is CASSRSRLAEETQYF.

This clone was seen a handful of times. The chain carries TRBV9 and TRBJ2-2; 8 bases match TRBD2. Germline V gives CDR1 SGDLS, CDR2 YYNGEE. The CDR3 has 18 amino acids. Trimming removed 4 bases from V and 8 bases from J; junction bases left unmatched: 19. The DNA of the CDR3 is TGTGCCAGCAGCTTCCGGGGGGGGCGGGAGGTCCGAAAGGGGGAGCTGTTTTTT. Protein product: CASSFRGGREVRKGELFF.

This chain joins TRBV7-9 and TRBJ1-1; D gene unclear. The CDR3 extends over 14 amino acids. The ends were cut back, 8 bases at V and 4 bases at J, with 17 bases in the middle. Germline values: CDR1 SEHNR, CDR2 FQNEAQ (reference sequence). In DNA, the CDR3 is TGTGCCAGCCGCGCCGGGGAAATCAGCACTGAAGCTTTCTTT. Translated: CASRAGEISTEAFF.

The V gene is TRBV5-1, the J gene TRBJ2-5; 7 nucleotides agree with TRBD2. This CDR3 spans 14 amino acids. V was clipped by 4 bases and J by 4 bases; unmatched bases: 7. Germline values: CDR1 SGHRS, CDR2 YFSETQ. CDR3: CASSPRASGETQYF. The DNA of the CDR3 is TGCGCCAGCAGCCCCCGGGCTAGCGGAGAGACCCAGTACTTC.

The chain recombines TRBV5-1 with TRBJ2-5; 7 bases are a match to TRBD2. TRBJ2-7 explains the end of the DNA better; the J call may be wrong. Germline values: CDR1 SGHRS, CDR2 YFSETQ. The CDR3 consists of 15 residues. CDR3 in amino acids: CASSPFGGGDYEQYF. The DNA for the CDR3 is TGCGCCAGCTCCCCTTTCGGGGGAGGGGATTACGAGCAGTACTTC.

V gene TRBV14 combines with J gene TRBJ2-7; TRBD1 is a possible D gene (5 bases). Germline CDR1 SGHDN, CDR2 FVKESK. The CDR3 has 16 amino acids. V was pared by 0 bases and J by 7 bases, with 19 bases between. The CDR3 nucleotides are TGTGCCAGCAGCCAAGATTTTTACGCGCCAGGGAAAGAGCAGTACTTC. This translates into CASSQDFYAPGKEQYF.